These 14 T cell receptor beta chains originate from one sample sequenced in a study of long-term antiretroviral therapy in people with HIV. The assay, immunoSEQ v3.0, was run at survey level. Generated by immunoSEQ multiplex PCR, the TCRdb table keeps only in-frame clones and is missing some. The sample shows 28,000 or so clones, 78% of them seen only once. Sequences were derived from unsorted PBMCs, sampled 1.5 years before starting antiretroviral therapy. The receptors stem from a man between 18 and 29 years old with HIV.

The gene calls are TRBV18 and TRBJ1-2, with 8 bases matching TRBD1. The germline gives CDR1 KGHSH, CDR2 LQKENI. With V trimmed by 4 bases and J by 0 bases, 4 bases remained unmatched. CDR3 length: 15 amino acids. CDR3 in DNA: TGTGCCAGCTCACTGGGACAGGCTTCTAACTATGGCTACACCTTC. This encodes CASSLGQASNYGYTF.

This chain connects TRBV7-8 to TRBJ2-3; possibly TRBD1 for D (5 bases). Germline lookup yields CDR1 SGHVS and CDR2 FQNEAQ. The CDR3 sequence is 14 residues long. Trimming removed 3 bases from V and 5 bases from J, with 12 bases in between. The CDR3 DNA is TGTGCCAGCAGCTTGGACACAGGAAGAGATACGCAGTATTTT. Translated: CASSLDTGRDTQYF.

The chain employs TRBV10-3 and TRBJ2-3; TRBD2 aligns across 8 bases. The CDR3 is made up of 16 amino acids. Germline trimming cut 2 bases from V and 2 bases from J; bases unmatched to any gene: 6. Per germline, CDR1 ENHRY and CDR2 SYGVKD. The CDR3 sequence is CAISEVGGGPTDTQYF. CDR3 sequence (DNA): TGTGCCATCAGTGAGGTGGGCGGGGGGCCCACAGATACGCAGTATTTT.

The rearrangement uses TRBV2 and TRBJ2-7, with a possible D match to TRBD1 (6 bases). The germline V and J ends were trimmed by 8 bases and 3 bases, with 17 bases remaining between them. Germline loops: CDR1 SNHLY, CDR2 FYNNEI. The CDR3 covers 14 residues. The chain's CDR3 is CASENRDKVYEQYF. The CDR3, as DNA: TGTGCCAGCGAGAACCGGGACAAGGTCTACGAGCAGTACTTC.

This clone has just a few counts. Within the sample, other DNA sequences also encode this same CDR3. This chain joins TRBV4-1 and TRBJ1-1; D gene unclear. Germline V CDR1 and CDR2: MGHRA, YSYEKL. The CDR3 consists of 15 residues. V lost 1 base to trimming and J lost 1 base, with 10 bases between them. This chain's CDR3 is CASSQGGPSNTEAFF. CDR3 DNA: TGCGCCAGCAGCCAAGGAGGGCCTTCGAACACTGAAGCTTTCTTT.

The chain uses TRBV9 and TRBJ2-2, with 7 bases identical to TRBD1. Trimming at V came to 4 bases and at J to 4 bases, leaving 4 bases not matched to a gene. Germline CDR1 and CDR2: SGDLS and YYNGEE. This CDR3 contains 14 residues. CDR3 coding DNA: TGTGCCAGCAGCAGACACAGGGGCACCGGGGAGCTGTTTTTT. This encodes CASSRHRGTGELFF.

This clone was recorded a few times. The V and J genes are TRBV27 and TRBJ1-6; 8 positions agree with TRBD1. V lost 7 bases to trimming and J lost 6 bases; unmatched junction nucleotides: 11. Germline V lookup: CDR1 MNHEY, CDR2 SMNVEV (reference sequence). This CDR3 is 16 amino acids long. CDR3 region: CASTLRQGKGNSPLHF. The CDR3 bases are TGTGCCAGCACCCTACGACAGGGGAAGGGTAATTCACCCCTCCACTTT.

This clone was detected only once. This chain connects TRBV7-2 to TRBJ1-2; the D gene is possibly TRBD1 (6 bases). The germline CDR1 and CDR2 sequences are SGHTA and FQGNSA. Trimming stripped 5 bases from V and 4 bases from J, with 17 bases between. This CDR3 is 15 amino acids long. The CDR3 DNA sequence: TGTGCCAGCAGCAAAGAGGGGGGGAGGATCTATGGCTACACCTTC. Amino acids: CASSKEGGRIYGYTF.

The chain links TRBV9 to TRBJ1-5, with D possibly TRBD1 on 5 matching bases. The CDR3 runs to 14 residues. V was shortened by 4 bases and J by 0 bases, with 8 bases between the two germline ends. Germline CDR1 is SGDLS and CDR2 is YYNGEE. The CDR3 reads CASSPGGSNQPQHF. The DNA for the CDR3 is TGTGCCAGCAGCCCTGGGGGTAGCAATCAGCCCCAGCATTTT.

This clone occurred a few times. The chain combines TRBV7-3 with TRBJ2-2; 8 bases are a match to TRBD2. The CDR3 spans 15 residues. V shed 1 base and J 7 bases; nucleotides not matched to a gene: 5. Germline CDR1 reads SGHTA; CDR2 reads FQGTGA. CDR3 nucleotides: TGTGCCAGCAGCTTAAGAGCGGGAGACGGCGGGGAGCTGTTTTTT. Encoded protein: CASSLRAGDGGELFF.

This clone has more than one count but fewer than ten. The chain combines TRBV5-1 with TRBJ2-3; D not certain. The V end was cut by 5 bases, the J end by 3 bases, with 13 bases between. This CDR3 region has 14 residues. Germline V lookup: CDR1 SGHRS, CDR2 YFSETQ. The CDR3 sequence: CASRLALTTDTQYF. The CDR3 DNA is TGCGCCAGCAGGCTGGCACTAACGACAGATACGCAGTATTTT.

The chain uses TRBV28 and TRBJ1-3; D might be TRBD1 (5 bases). V was clipped by 5 bases and J by 1 base, with 15 bases between them. CDR3 length equals 16 residues. CDR1 and CDR2 from the germline V gene are MDHEN and SYDVKM. DNA for the CDR3: TGTGCCAGCAGTAACCCGGGGGGGGAGTCTGGAAACACCATATATTTT. As protein: CASSNPGGESGNTIYF.

The chain uses TRBV9 and TRBJ2-7, with TRBD2 as a possible D gene (5 bases). Germline CDR1 and CDR2: SGDLS and YYNGEE. CDR3 size: 13 residues. Trimming stripped 0 bases from V and 3 bases from J, with 7 bases between. The CDR3 is CASSVDEGYEQYF. The CDR3 nucleotides read TGTGCCAGCAGCGTAGATGAGGGCTACGAGCAGTACTTC.

The chain joins TRBV29-1 to TRBJ1-5, with D maybe TRBD1 (5 bases). Trimming cost V 4 bases and J 4 bases, with 14 bases left between them. CDR1 is SQVTM and CDR2 is ANQGSEA in the germline V gene. This CDR3 region has 14 residues. CDR3 nucleotide sequence: TGCAGCGTTGTCTGGGGCCTGGGAAATCAGCCCCAGCATTTT. Protein: CSVVWGLGNQPQHF. The full variable domain, its missing parts supplied by reference TRBV29-1 and TRBJ1-5, is SAVISQKPSRDICQRGTSLTIQCQVDSQVTMMFWYRQQPGQSLTLIATANQGSEATYESGFVIDKFPISRPNLTFSTLTVSNMSPEDSSIYLCSVVWGLGNQPQHFGDGTRLSIL.